The present T cell receptor (beta chain) was sequenced within a study of blood T cell repertoires in COVID-19. Looking at the study overall: The cDNA or gDNA used as material had been derived from T cells, B-cell-depleted T cells, or PBMCs.

Living in roughly 25 US areas, the participants were between roughly 18 and 90 years of age. Cohort assignment relied on participant-reported clinical history. Germline V gene sequence: CDR1 LGHDT, CDR2 YNNKEL (reference sequence). V lost 0 bases and J 2 bases, leaving 11 bases between the germline ends. The CDR3 has 15 residues. Study processing details: Reference gene primer amplification gave nucleated cell count estimates. Clones were read by immunoSEQ multiplex PCR, and TCRdb kept only the in-frame ones, dropping some. V and J calls and clone size are those listed in that table; D and trimming were worked out from the DNA. The sample consists of hundreds of thousands of clones, about 88% of them appearing once.

The sequence came from a woman in her sixties who had recovered from COVID-19. Sequencing was performed on PBMCs or T cells enriched from blood (not recorded which). This chain connects TRBV3-1 (or the pseudogene TRBV3-2) to TRBJ2-7, with a possible D match to TRBD1 (5 bases). The CDR3 bases are TGTGCCAGCAGCCAAGACCCGGCCAGGGCCTACGAGCAGTACTTC. Its translation is CASSQDPARAYEQYF.